These 25 T cell receptor beta chains came from one sample sequenced in a study of response to subunit inactivated influenza vaccine. MiXCR, run by TCRdb on the RT-PCR reads, gives a single entry per CDR3 protein. The repertoire holds about 480,000 distinct CDR3 sequences, with approximately 24% as singletons. Sequenced here: CD4+ T cells sorted from PBMCs, sampled about 5 days after vaccination. All receptors come from a man in his fifties who received an inactivated influenza vaccine.

CDR3 in amino acids: CASSGTDDSNQPQHF. The CDR3 nucleotides are TGTGCCAGCAGTGGGACGGACGATAGCAATCAGCCCCAGCATTTT. The rearrangement uses TRBV2 and TRBJ1-5, with D unclear. CDR3 length equals 15 residues. In germline, CDR1 is SNHLY, CDR2 FYNNEI. V was cut by 4 bases and J by 0 bases, with 10 bases left in between.

The chain joins TRBV15 to TRBJ1-5; TRBD1 matches 7 bases. Germline V gene lookup returns CDR1 LNHNV and CDR2 YYDKDF (reference sequence). J gave up 4 bases and V 5 bases, and 2 bases lay outside the gene matches. The length of the CDR3 is 13 residues. CDR3: CATSWGQNQPQHF. The CDR3 bases are TGTGCCACCAGCTGGGGACAGAATCAGCCCCAGCATTTT.

The chain employs TRBV6-1 and TRBJ2-7; TRBD2 matches 8 bases. The V gene end was trimmed by 4 bases and the J gene end by 0 bases; junction bases not matched to a gene: 8. CDR3 length: 16 amino acids. Germline CDR1 is MNHNS and CDR2 is SASEGT. CDR3 region: CASSAVSGKDSYEQYF. CDR3 nucleotides: TGTGCCAGCAGTGCCGTTAGCGGGAAGGACTCCTACGAGCAGTACTTC.

This rearrangement joins TRBV12-3 or TRBV12-4 to TRBJ1-1; tentative D call: TRBD1 (6 bases). V lost 6 bases and J lost 5, with 16 bases in between. The CDR3 sequence is 14 residues long. As DNA, the CDR3 is TGTGCCAGCAGCGGAGCAGGGGTGAGGACTGAAGCTTTCTTT. It specifies CASSGAGVRTEAFF.

In this sample, this clonotype turned up a few times. Relative to the germline gene, one junction end is altered; a read error may explain this. The CDR3 bases are TGTGCCAGCAGCCCGGGGGGGGCAGTTTTATCCTCCAATGAGCAGTTCTTC. Amino acids: CASSPGGAVLSSNEQFF. This chain connects TRBV7-2 to TRBJ2-1, with 8 bases identical to TRBD2. CDR3 length: 17 residues. Germline V gene data show CDR1 as SGHTA and CDR2 as FQGNSA.

The chain combines TRBV12-3 or TRBV12-4 with TRBJ2-1; TRBD2 agrees at 14 bases. This CDR3 spans 15 amino acids. The V and J ends lost 5 bases and 9 bases, in that order; junction bases with no gene match: 6. In nucleotides, the CDR3 is TGTGCCAGCAGTCCCGGGACTAGCGGGAGTGTTGAGCAGTTCTTC. Its translation is CASSPGTSGSVEQFF.

This chain links TRBV20-1 with TRBJ1-1; D remains ambiguous. The CDR3 has 13 residues. Germline CDR1 reads DFQATT; CDR2 reads SNEGSKA (reference sequence). Trimming removed 0 bases at V and 4 bases at J, with 9 bases between. The CDR3 DNA follows: TGCAGTGCTAGAGATACTTGGGGCACTGAAGCTTTCTTT. It specifies CSARDTWGTEAFF.

The chain employs TRBV9 and TRBJ2-5; D is uncertain. In germline, CDR1 is SGDLS, CDR2 YYNGEE. Trimming pared 3 bases from V and 5 bases from J, leaving 14 bases between. This CDR3 is built from 14 residues. CDR3 DNA: TGTGCCAGCAGCGCTAGACCGTCCCGGGAGACCCAGTACTTC. It specifies CASSARPSRETQYF.

This clonotype showed up just a few times. This chain uses TRBV7-9 with TRBJ2-6; no definite D call. The ends were cut back, 4 bases at V and 8 bases at J, with 12 bases in the middle. CDR3 length: 14 amino acids. The germline CDR1 and CDR2 sequences are SEHNR and FQNEAQ (reference sequence). The CDR3 region is CASSSSGAPNVLTF. CDR3 bases: TGTGCCAGCAGCTCTTCCGGTGCACCCAACGTCCTGACTTTC. Filled out from reference TRBV7-9 and TRBJ2-6, the complete variable domain reads DTGVSQNPRHKITKRGQNVTFRCDPISEHNRLYWYRQTLGQGPEFLTYFQNEAQLEKSRLLSDRFSAERPKGSFSTLEIQRTEQGDSAMYLCASSSSGAPNVLTFGAGSRLTVL.

In this sample, this clonotype turned up a few times. The chain employs TRBV6-2 or TRBV6-3 and TRBJ2-5; D remains ambiguous. Trimming stripped 6 bases from V and 4 bases from J, with 6 bases between. Germline V gives CDR1 MNHEY, CDR2 SVGEGT. CDR3 size: 11 residues. CDR3 sequence: CASSKLETQYF. In nucleotides, the CDR3 is TGTGCCAGCAGCAAATTAGAGACCCAGTACTTC.

This clonotype has only a few counts. CDR3 bases: TGTGCCAGCAGCCAAGTGGGACTAGAGAGCTATGAGCAGTTCTTC. Its translation: CASSQVGLESYEQFF. V is TRBV14 and J is TRBJ2-1; TRBD2 aligns across 8 bases. This CDR3 is 15 amino acids long. Trimming at V came to 1 base and at J to 8 bases, leaving 7 bases not matched to a gene. Germline CDR1 and CDR2: SGHDN and FVKESK.

In its sample, this clonotype was seen a few times. The V and J genes are TRBV28 and TRBJ2-4; D not certain. The length of the CDR3 is 18 residues. Germline V gene lookup returns CDR1 MDHEN and CDR2 SYDVKM. V was cut by 2 bases and J by 0 bases, with 17 bases left in between. In DNA, the CDR3 is TGTGCCAGCAGTTTAGCCCCGGATGGAATACTAGCCAAAAACATTCAGTACTTC. Its protein product is CASSLAPDGILAKNIQYF.

This clonotype was found many times. The CDR3 sequence is CASSLAAHSYEQYF. The CDR3 DNA is TGTGCCAGCAGCTTGGCGGCACACTCCTACGAGCAGTACTTC. The chain couples TRBV7-8 to TRBJ2-7; D unresolved. The V gene lost 3 bases and the J gene lost 0 bases, with 9 bases spanning the gap. The CDR3 sequence is 14 residues long. CDR1 and CDR2 from the germline V gene are SGHVS and FQNEAQ.

This clonotype was seen many times. J is TRBJ2-5 and V is TRBV7-6; D unclear. Germline CDR1 reads SGHVS; CDR2 reads FNYEAQ. This CDR3 is 14 amino acids long. V lost 1 base, J lost 1 base, and 7 bases lay in between. The CDR3 DNA sequence: TGTGCCAGCAGCTTAGGAAGGTTCCAAGAGACCCAGTACTTC. It translates to CASSLGRFQETQYF. The full variable domain, in which reference TRBV7-6 and TRBJ2-5 provide the parts outside the CDR3, is GAGVSQSPRYKVTKRGQDVALRCDPISGHVSLYWYRQALGQGPEFLTYFNYEAQQDKSGLPNDRFSAERPEGSISTLTIQRTEQRDSAMYRCASSLGRFQETQYFGPGTRLLVL.

This clonotype was seen more than once but under ten times. The J gene is TRBJ2-5, the V gene TRBV2; 7 bases agree with TRBD2. The junction had 6 bases not matched to a gene; V was cut back by 3 bases and J by 5 bases. This CDR3 region has 14 residues. Germline assignment: CDR1 SNHLY and CDR2 FYNNEI. CDR3 sequence: CASSDGRGAETQYF. In DNA form, the CDR3 reads TGTGCCAGCAGTGATGGGAGGGGCGCGGAGACCCAGTACTTC.

The chain has TRBV20-1 and TRBJ2-2; D is undetermined. Germline CDR1 reads DFQATT; CDR2 reads SNEGSKA (reference sequence). The V end lost 3 bases, the J end lost 6 bases, and 11 bases lay between the germline ends. This CDR3 is built from 13 residues. The CDR3 bases are TGCAGTGCTAGGGACCGTGGCTCCGGGGAGCTGTTTTTT. It yields the protein CSARDRGSGELFF.

The J gene is TRBJ2-1, the V gene TRBV20-1; no firm D call. The germline V gene has CDR1 DFQATT and CDR2 SNEGSKA (reference sequence). Trimming cost V 0 bases and J 7 bases, with 7 bases left between them. This CDR3 spans 12 amino acids. The CDR3 DNA sequence: TGCAGTGCTAGAGATGACTTTAATGAGCAGTTCTTC. It translates to CSARDDFNEQFF.

The rearrangement joins TRBV9 to TRBJ2-1; no firm D call. The CDR3 extends over 14 amino acids. The V end was cut by 4 bases, the J end by 5 bases, with 13 bases between. Germline V gene lookup returns CDR1 SGDLS and CDR2 YYNGEE. The CDR3 DNA reads TGTGCCAGCAGCTCCGGACCTACACACAATGAGCAGTTCTTC. Translation gives CASSSGPTHNEQFF.

The V and J genes are TRBV28 and TRBJ2-2; a weak D match, TRBD1 (6 bases). The germline V gene has CDR1 MDHEN and CDR2 SYDVKM. V dropped 3 bases and J dropped 2 bases, with 13 bases sitting between them. The CDR3 runs 16 residues. CDR3 DNA: TGTGCCAGCAGTTTGAGACAGGCCCCCAACACCGGGGAGCTGTTTTTT. Amino acid sequence: CASSLRQAPNTGELFF.

The rearrangement uses TRBV10-2 and TRBJ2-5; a possible D gene is TRBD2 (5 bases). There are 13 residues in the CDR3. CDR1 and CDR2 (germline): WSHSY, SAAADI. Trimming left V 5 bases short and J 1 base short, with 8 bases between. CDR3 amino acids: CASSRRVQETQYF. DNA for the CDR3: TGCGCCAGCAGTAGGCGGGTCCAAGAGACCCAGTACTTC.

Only a few counts were recorded for this clonotype. The V gene is TRBV20-1, the J gene TRBJ1-6; TRBD1 aligns across 8 bases. Looked up from germline, CDR1 is DFQATT and CDR2 is SNEGSKA (reference sequence). J lost 7 bases, V lost 1 base, and 9 bases had no gene match. The CDR3 sequence is 16 residues long. CDR3 sequence reads: CSARASGQGGNSPLHF. DNA for the CDR3: TGCAGTGCTAGAGCATCAGGACAGGGAGGGAATTCACCCCTCCACTTT.

This clonotype has a handful of counts. J is TRBJ2-7 and V is TRBV27, with D perhaps matching TRBD1 or TRBD2 (5 bases each). The CDR3 consists of 15 residues. V dropped 1 base and J dropped 3 bases, with 13 bases sitting between them. Germline CDR1 reads MNHEY; CDR2 reads SMNVEV (reference sequence). CDR3 sequence reads: CASSLWSGAVYEQYF. The DNA of the CDR3 is TGTGCCAGCAGTTTATGGTCCGGGGCAGTCTACGAGCAGTACTTC.

This clonotype has more than one count but fewer than ten. This chain links TRBV29-1 with TRBJ2-1; TRBD2 agrees at 13 bases. The V gene end was trimmed by 6 bases and the J gene end by 9 bases; junction bases not matched to a gene: 11. Per germline, CDR1 SQVTM and CDR2 ANQGSEA. The CDR3 is made up of 15 amino acids. In nucleotides, the CDR3 is TGCAGCGTACTTTTCCTCGGACTAGCGGGAGTTGAGCAGTTCTTC. Residues: CSVLFLGLAGVEQFF.

The V gene is TRBV20-1, the J gene TRBJ2-1; 8 nucleotides line up with TRBD2. Germline V gives CDR1 DFQATT, CDR2 SNEGSKA (reference sequence). The trim removed 3 bases at V and 8 bases at J, leaving 15 bases unmatched. CDR3 size: 16 residues. The CDR3 here is CSASGGTSGGGDEQFF. The CDR3 bases are TGCAGTGCTAGTGGGGGAACTAGCGGAGGGGGGGATGAGCAGTTCTTC.

This clonotype was found a few times. The CDR3 protein is CSATFREHTDTQYF. CDR3 in DNA: TGCAGTGCGACCTTCAGGGAACACACAGATACGCAGTATTTT. The chain joins TRBV20-1 to TRBJ2-3, with a weak D call TRBD1 (5 bases). This CDR3 region has 14 residues. The germline V gene has CDR1 DFQATT and CDR2 SNEGSKA (reference sequence). Trimming took 6 bases from V and 2 from J, leaving 15 bases between them.